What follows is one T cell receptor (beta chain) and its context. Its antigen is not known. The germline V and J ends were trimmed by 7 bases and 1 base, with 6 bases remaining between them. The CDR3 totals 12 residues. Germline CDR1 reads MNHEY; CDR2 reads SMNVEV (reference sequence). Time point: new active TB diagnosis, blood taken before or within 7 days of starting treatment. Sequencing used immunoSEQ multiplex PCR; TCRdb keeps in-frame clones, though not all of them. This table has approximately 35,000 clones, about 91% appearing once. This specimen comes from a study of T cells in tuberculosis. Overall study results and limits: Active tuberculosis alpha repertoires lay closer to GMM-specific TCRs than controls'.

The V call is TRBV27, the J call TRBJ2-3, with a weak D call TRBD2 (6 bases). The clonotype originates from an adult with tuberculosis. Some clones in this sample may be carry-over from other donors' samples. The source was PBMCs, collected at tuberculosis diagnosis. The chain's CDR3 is CASTSGTDTQYF. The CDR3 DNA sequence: TGTGCCAGCACTAGCGGCACAGATACGCAGTATTTT.